Listed here are 31 T cell receptor beta chains from one sample, sequenced in a study of cytomegalovirus exposure and HLA in healthy donors. Both 60 Vbeta primers and 13 Jbeta primers went into the PCR. Produced via immunoSEQ multiplex PCR; TCRdb's table is partial and in-frame only. The table shows around 110,000 clones, with around 62% occurring only once. What was sequenced was PBMCs. The origin of the receptors is a woman aged 40 to 50 in good health and CMV-seropositive.

This sequence joins TRBV4-1 and TRBJ2-3; D unclear. Germline CDR1 MGHRA, CDR2 YSYEKL. This CDR3 comprises 14 residues. V was cut by 1 base and J by 4 bases, with 9 bases left in between. CDR3 nucleotides: TGCGCCAGCAGCCAAGTGGTACTCTCAGATACGCAGTATTTT. Translating it yields CASSQVVLSDTQYF.

The chain joins TRBV27 to TRBJ2-1; 12 bases are shared with TRBD2. The CDR3 spans 16 residues. V was pared by 5 bases and J by 5 bases, with 7 bases of the junction left unmatched. The V gene's germline CDR1 is MNHEY and CDR2 SMNVEV (reference sequence). The CDR3 sequence: CASSDLAGGVDNEQFF. The CDR3 DNA sequence: TGTGCCAGCAGTGATCTAGCGGGAGGGGTCGACAATGAGCAGTTCTTC.

The CDR3 sequence is CASSYIGTEGTGELFF. Here the CDR3 DNA reads TGTGCCAGCAGTTATATCGGGACAGAGGGGACCGGGGAGCTGTTTTTT. J is TRBJ2-2 and V is TRBV28; TRBD1 aligns across 7 bases. The CDR3 extends over 16 amino acids. The ends lost 4 bases at V and 5 bases at J; junction bases unmatched: 10. Germline assignment: CDR1 MDHEN and CDR2 SYDVKM.

The rearrangement uses TRBV27 and TRBJ2-3, with D possibly TRBD2 on 6 matching bases. CDR3 length: 16 residues. Germline V gives CDR1 MNHEY, CDR2 SMNVEV (reference sequence). Trimming took 6 bases from V and 5 from J, leaving 21 bases between them. The DNA for the CDR3 is TGTGCCAGCAGCCCCCTAACTTGGCGGGAAAGAGATACGCAGTATTTT. Amino acids: CASSPLTWRERDTQYF.

The rearrangement uses TRBV18 and TRBJ2-7, with TRBD1 matching 8 bases. Trimming removed 3 bases from V and 2 bases from J; junction bases left unmatched: 6. Per the germline V gene, CDR1 is KGHSH and CDR2 is LQKENI. The CDR3 length is 15 residues. Written as DNA, the CDR3 is TGTGCCAGCTCACCGGCGGCGGGACAGGCCTACGAGCAGTACTTC. Amino acid sequence: CASSPAAGQAYEQYF.

In DNA, the CDR3 is TGTGCCAGCAGCTCCTTAGTCTTGGGGGGCAATGAGCAGTTCTTC. Amino acids: CASSSLVLGGNEQFF. V usage is TRBV7-6 and J usage is TRBJ2-1, with D perhaps matching TRBD2 (6 bases). This CDR3 contains 15 residues. V was shortened by 4 bases and J by 6 bases, with 16 bases between the two germline ends. Germline lookup yields CDR1 SGHVS and CDR2 FNYEAQ.

The chain carries TRBV6-4 and TRBJ2-1; the match to TRBD2 covers 9 bases. Germline V gives CDR1 MRHNA, CDR2 SNTAGT. The junction had 7 bases not matched to a gene; V was cut back by 3 bases and J by 13 bases. The CDR3 is made up of 13 amino acids. CDR3 nucleotide sequence: TGTGCCAGCAGTGATCTGACTAGCGGTAGACAGTTCTTC. It translates to CASSDLTSGRQFF.

This clone was observed a handful of times. V is TRBV5-1 and J is TRBJ2-1; D perhaps matches TRBD1 (5 bases). Trimming pared 5 bases from V and 8 bases from J, leaving 11 bases between. This CDR3 spans 12 amino acids. Germline V lookup: CDR1 SGHRS, CDR2 YFSETQ. DNA for the CDR3: TGCGCCAGCAGTGGGGCTGACGATGAGCAGTTCTTC. Encoded protein: CASSGADDEQFF.

This clone was found a few times. The chain carries TRBV7-2 and TRBJ2-1; 11 nucleotides line up with TRBD2. CDR3 length: 15 amino acids. Germline V lookup: CDR1 SGHTA, CDR2 FQGNSA. J lost 8 bases, V lost 5 bases, and 8 bases had no gene match. This CDR3 reads CASSDPGTSGHEQFF. The CDR3 DNA sequence: TGTGCCAGCAGCGACCCCGGGACTAGCGGACATGAGCAGTTCTTC.

This clone was counted only a few times. The chain has TRBV5-1 and TRBJ2-7; D possibly corresponds to TRBD2 (5 bases). Trimming cost V 6 bases and J 0 bases, with 10 bases left between them. The CDR3 has 13 amino acids. The germline gives CDR1 SGHRS, CDR2 YFSETQ. The CDR3 coding sequence is TGCGCCAGCACCGACGGGAACTCCTACGAGCAGTACTTC. Amino acid sequence: CASTDGNSYEQYF.

The rearrangement uses TRBV4-1 and TRBJ2-1; TRBD2 agrees at 9 bases. V shed 4 bases and J 6 bases; nucleotides not matched to a gene: 19. The CDR3 is made up of 19 amino acids. CDR1 is MGHRA and CDR2 is YSYEKL in the germline V gene. In DNA form, the CDR3 reads TGCGCCAGCAGCCGAAGCGATACCCGTGGTAGCGGGAGTTTCAATGAGCAGTTCTTC. This codes for CASSRSDTRGSGSFNEQFF.

This clone was seen once. The chain combines TRBV7-6 with TRBJ1-3, with D maybe TRBD1 (6 bases). The V gene's germline CDR1 is SGHVS and CDR2 FNYEAQ. The CDR3 totals 16 residues. Trimming cost V 5 bases and J 2 bases, with 16 bases left between them. The CDR3 coding sequence is TGTGCCAGCAGCGACCCGACAGGCGCACCTGGAAACACCATATATTTT. Its translation: CASSDPTGAPGNTIYF.

J is TRBJ1-5 and V is TRBV4-1; TRBD1 agrees at 10 bases. CDR3 length: 15 residues. Germline V gene lookup returns CDR1 MGHRA and CDR2 YSYEKL. Trimming at V came to 0 bases and at J to 6 bases, leaving 2 bases not matched to a gene. The CDR3 reads CASSQEDRGSQPQHF. CDR3 in DNA: TGCGCCAGCAGCCAAGAGGACAGGGGGAGTCAGCCCCAGCATTTT.

This sequence joins TRBV4-3 and TRBJ1-1; TRBD1 matches at 7 bases. The CDR3 sequence is 15 residues long. From germline, CDR1 is LGHNA and CDR2 YSLEER. V shed 0 bases and J 9 bases; nucleotides not matched to a gene: 10. The CDR3, as DNA: TGCGCCAGCAGCCAAGATGGCGCAGGGGGAAGGAAAGCTTTCTTT. Residues: CASSQDGAGGRKAFF.

In its sample, this clone was seen once. The CDR3 region is CASSLVGVWNTEAFF. The CDR3 DNA follows: TGTGCCAGCAGCTTAGTCGGAGTATGGAACACTGAAGCTTTCTTT. The V call is TRBV7-8, the J call TRBJ1-1; D gene uncertain. Germline-derived CDR1 and CDR2 are SGHVS and FQNEAQ. Trimming took 1 base from V and 1 from J, leaving 10 bases between them. The CDR3 length is 15 residues.

The rearrangement links TRBV19 to TRBJ1-4, with 7 bases that match TRBD1. This CDR3 region has 15 residues. In germline, CDR1 is LNHDA, CDR2 SQIVND (reference sequence). The V gene end was trimmed by 2 bases and the J gene end by 3 bases; junction bases not matched to a gene: 3. The CDR3 region is CASSIWDSSNEKLFF. In DNA form, the CDR3 reads TGTGCCAGTAGTATATGGGACAGTTCTAATGAAAAACTGTTTTTT.

This sequence joins TRBV5-1 and TRBJ1-1; a possible D gene is TRBD1 (5 bases). The V and J ends lost 3 bases and 11 bases respectively, with 23 bases between them. The CDR3 covers 15 residues. CDR1 SGHRS and CDR2 YFSETQ come from the germline V gene. The CDR3 nucleotides are TGCGCCAGCAGCTCCCAGGACGGGGGGATGCTTCATGCTTTCTTT. This translates into CASSSQDGGMLHAFF.

A note on this clone: A far larger clone is a single base away, which makes a read error likely. The chain joins TRBV28 to TRBJ2-5; D unclear. This CDR3 has 11 amino acids. Between the trimmed V and J ends, which lost 3 bases and 5 bases, there was a span of 4 bases. CDR1 is MDHEN, CDR2 SYDVKM, per germline. The chain's CDR3 is CASSFMETQYF. The CDR3 coding sequence is TGTGCCAGCAGTTTTATGGAGACCCAGTACTTC.

This clone was picked up a small number of times. The chain carries TRBV9 and TRBJ2-5; possibly TRBD2 for D (5 bases). This CDR3 is 16 amino acids long. Trimming left V 4 bases short and J 9 bases short, with 25 bases between. Germline V gene lookup returns CDR1 SGDLS and CDR2 YYNGEE. CDR3 region: CASSPQDGMLDKAQYF. As DNA, the CDR3 is TGTGCCAGCAGCCCCCAGGACGGGATGCTGGATAAGGCCCAGTACTTC.

The rearrangement uses TRBV4-3 and TRBJ2-7; 7 nucleotides line up with TRBD2. J lost 0 bases, V lost 0 bases, and 5 bases had no gene match. This CDR3 has 16 residues. From germline, CDR1 is LGHNA and CDR2 YSLEER. The CDR3 DNA sequence: TGCGCCAGCAGCCAAGAGGCGGGAGAGGGCTCCTACGAGCAGTACTTC. Translated, it gives CASSQEAGEGSYEQYF.

The V call is TRBV28, the J call TRBJ1-1, with D possibly being TRBD1 (5 bases). Germline V gene lookup returns CDR1 MDHEN and CDR2 SYDVKM. V dropped 5 bases and J dropped 6 bases, with 16 bases sitting between them. The CDR3 contains 14 residues. For the CDR3, the DNA is TGTGCCAGCAGTGGAACAGGTTGGGGCGCTGAAGCTTTCTTT. Translating it yields CASSGTGWGAEAFF.

This chain links TRBV19 with TRBJ1-3; D remains ambiguous. V was clipped by 0 bases and J by 4 bases, with 10 bases between them. The V gene's germline CDR1 is LNHDA and CDR2 SQIVND (reference sequence). The CDR3 spans 15 residues. CDR3 region: CASSIEPVAGNTIYF. The CDR3 DNA sequence: TGTGCCAGTAGTATAGAGCCGGTTGCGGGAAACACCATATATTTT.

In its sample, this clone was seen a few times. The rearrangement links TRBV4-1 to TRBJ2-5; D is unclear. The CDR3 runs to 14 residues. The V gene lost 1 base and the J gene lost 5 bases, with 11 bases spanning the gap. CDR1 is MGHRA and CDR2 is YSYEKL in the germline V gene. The CDR3 loop reads CASSQGWVRETQYF. The CDR3 coding sequence is TGCGCCAGCAGCCAAGGGTGGGTGAGGGAGACCCAGTACTTC.

The CDR3 region has the DNA TGTGCCAGCAGTTACGGGACTAGCGGAAATACAGATACGCAGTATTTT. Its translation: CASSYGTSGNTDTQYF. The V and J genes are TRBV6-5 and TRBJ2-3, with TRBD2 matching over 11 bases. The CDR3 is made up of 16 amino acids. From germline, CDR1 is MNHEY and CDR2 SVGAGI. V was pared by 2 bases and J by 3 bases, with 4 bases of the junction left unmatched.

This clone was seen only a few times. The CDR3 region has the DNA TGTGCCAGCAGCTTAGGGGGGACTGTTAATGAAAAACTGTTTTTT. As protein: CASSLGGTVNEKLFF. The chain employs TRBV7-8 and TRBJ1-4, with D tentatively TRBD1 (5 bases). The CDR3 has 15 amino acids. Germline values: CDR1 SGHVS, CDR2 FQNEAQ. V was shortened by 1 base and J by 4 bases, with 10 bases between the two germline ends. The entire variable domain, with the rest obtained from reference TRBV7-8 and TRBJ1-4, is as follows: GAGVSQSPRYKVAKRGQDVALRCDPISGHVSLFWYQQALGQGPEFLTYFQNEAQLDKSGLPSDRFFAERPEGSVSTLKIQRTQQEDSAVYLCASSLGGTVNEKLFFGSGTQLSVL.

The CDR3 region has the DNA TGTGCCAGCAGTCTGACAGCCTGGGGCACAGATACGCAGTATTTT. As protein: CASSLTAWGTDTQYF. The genes are TRBV7-9 and TRBJ2-3, with D maybe TRBD1 (5 bases). Germline CDR1 is SEHNR and CDR2 is FQNEAQ (reference sequence). This CDR3 has 15 residues. Trimming stripped 6 bases from V and 1 base from J, with 14 bases between.

This sequence joins TRBV6-5 and TRBJ2-7; perhaps TRBD1 as D (5 bases). The ends were cut back, 2 bases at V and 5 bases at J, with 13 bases in the middle. Germline CDR1 is MNHEY and CDR2 is SVGAGI. The CDR3 extends over 14 amino acids. In nucleotides, the CDR3 is TGTGCCAGCAGTTACGGACGTGGGGCCCACGAGCAGTACTTC. Its protein is CASSYGRGAHEQYF.

This clone was recorded only once. The chain employs TRBV28 and TRBJ2-3; 11 bases agree with TRBD2. Germline CDR1 is MDHEN and CDR2 is SYDVKM. Trimming removed 4 bases from V and 2 bases from J; junction bases left unmatched: 2. The CDR3 covers 15 residues. The CDR3 region is CASSSSGRSTDTQYF. The CDR3 region has the DNA TGTGCCAGCAGTTCTAGCGGGAGGTCCACAGATACGCAGTATTTT.

V usage is TRBV7-2 and J usage is TRBJ2-7, with D possibly being TRBD1 (6 bases). The CDR3 length is 13 residues. Trimming removed 5 bases from V and 6 bases from J, with 14 bases in between. The V gene's germline CDR1 is SGHTA and CDR2 FQGNSA. The CDR3, as DNA: TGTGCCAGCAGCCTTCGACAGGCCTCCGAGCAGTACTTC. Amino acids: CASSLRQASEQYF.

This clone has only a few counts. The chain is built from TRBV29-1 and TRBJ1-2; D gene ambiguous. Germline CDR1 and CDR2: SQVTM and ANQGSEA. Deletions cut 7 bases from V and 1 base from J, with 10 bases between. This CDR3 is 12 amino acids long. The CDR3 DNA reads as TGCAGCGCCGGGTCTCTTAACTATGGCTACACCTTC. The encoded protein is CSAGSLNYGYTF.

The genes are TRBV5-1 and TRBJ2-1; 12 nucleotides line up with TRBD2. V shed 3 bases, J shed 5 bases, and the junction held 3 bases outside the gene matches. The germline gives CDR1 SGHRS, CDR2 YFSETQ. The CDR3 consists of 15 residues. The CDR3 sequence is CASSSGLAGNNEQFF. CDR3 coding DNA: TGCGCCAGCAGCTCTGGACTAGCGGGAAACAATGAGCAGTTCTTC.